This record covers a single T cell receptor (beta chain). The target antigen is unknown. The table came from immunoSEQ multiplex PCR; TCRdb's copy has only in-frame clones and leaves some out. The sample holds under 50,000 clones, approximately 89% seen once. The sample is drawn from a study of a mutant IDH1 vaccine in newly diagnosed glioma. As for time point: week 23, last vaccination. Topical imiquimod was applied with each vaccine dose, which held 300 ug of mutant IDH1 20-mer peptide. The CDR3 length is 15 residues. Trimming pared 2 bases from V and 2 bases from J, leaving 13 bases between. The germline V gene encodes CDR1 SGHAT and CDR2 FQNNGV.

The TCR originated in a man in his fifties or sixties with glioma. The chain has TRBV11-2 and TRBJ2-7; tentative D call: TRBD2 (6 bases). Sequenced material: PBMCs, taken from a glioma patient whose treatment included an IDH1 peptide vaccine. CDR3 nucleotides: TGTGCCAGCAGCTTACTTTGGAGGGCGGCCTACGAGCAGTACTTC. Its protein is CASSLLWRAAYEQYF. The entire variable domain, with the rest obtained from reference TRBV11-2 and TRBJ2-7, is as follows: EAGVAQSPRYKIIEKRQSVAFWCNPISGHATLYWYQQILGQGPKLLIQFQNNGVVDDSQLPKDRFSAERLKGVDSTLKIQPAKLEDSAVYLCASSLLWRAAYEQYFGPGTRLTVT.